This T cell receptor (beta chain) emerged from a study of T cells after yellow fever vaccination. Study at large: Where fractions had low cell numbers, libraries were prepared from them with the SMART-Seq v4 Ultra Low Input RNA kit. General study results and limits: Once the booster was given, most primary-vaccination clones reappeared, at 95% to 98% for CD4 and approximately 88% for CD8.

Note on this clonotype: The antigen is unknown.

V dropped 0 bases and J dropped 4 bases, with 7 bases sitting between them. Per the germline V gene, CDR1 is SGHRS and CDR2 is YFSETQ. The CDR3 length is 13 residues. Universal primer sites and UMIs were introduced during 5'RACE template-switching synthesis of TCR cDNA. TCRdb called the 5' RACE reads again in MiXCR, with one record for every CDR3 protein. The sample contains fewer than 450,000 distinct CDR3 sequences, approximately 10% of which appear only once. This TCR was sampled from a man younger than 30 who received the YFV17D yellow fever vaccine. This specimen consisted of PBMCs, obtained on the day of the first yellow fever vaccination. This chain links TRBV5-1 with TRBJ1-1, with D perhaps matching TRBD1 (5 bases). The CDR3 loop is CASSLAGVTEAFF. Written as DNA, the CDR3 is TGCGCCAGCAGCTTGGCGGGGGTCACTGAAGCTTTCTTT.